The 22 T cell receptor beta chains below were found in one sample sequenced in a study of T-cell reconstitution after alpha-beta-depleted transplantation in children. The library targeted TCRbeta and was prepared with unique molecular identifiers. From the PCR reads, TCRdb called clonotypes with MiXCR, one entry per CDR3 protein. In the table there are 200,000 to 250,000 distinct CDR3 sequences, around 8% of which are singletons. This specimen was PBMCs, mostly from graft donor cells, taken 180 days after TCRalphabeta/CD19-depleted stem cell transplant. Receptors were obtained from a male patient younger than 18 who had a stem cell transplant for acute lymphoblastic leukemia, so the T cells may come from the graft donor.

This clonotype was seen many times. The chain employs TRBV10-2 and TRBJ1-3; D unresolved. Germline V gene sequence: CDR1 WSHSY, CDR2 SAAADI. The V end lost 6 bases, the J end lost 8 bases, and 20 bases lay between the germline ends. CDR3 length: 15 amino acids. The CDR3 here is CASRDPQVFLDTIYF. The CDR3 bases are TGCGCCAGCAGGGATCCTCAGGTCTTCCTGGACACCATATATTTT.

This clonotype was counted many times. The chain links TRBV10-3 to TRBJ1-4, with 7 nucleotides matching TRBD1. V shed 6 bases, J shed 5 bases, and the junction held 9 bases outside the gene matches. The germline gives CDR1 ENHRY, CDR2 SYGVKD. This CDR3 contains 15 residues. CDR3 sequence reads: CAIRRGDSLNEKLFF. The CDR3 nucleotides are TGTGCCATCAGAAGGGGGGACAGTTTAAATGAAAAACTGTTTTTT.

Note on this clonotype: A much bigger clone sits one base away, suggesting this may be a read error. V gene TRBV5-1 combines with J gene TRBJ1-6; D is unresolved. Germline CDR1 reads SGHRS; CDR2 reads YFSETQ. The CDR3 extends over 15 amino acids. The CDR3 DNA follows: TGCGCCGGCAGCTTGGCCGAGATGGGTAGGGCACCCCTCCACTTT. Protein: CAGSLAEMGRAPLHF.

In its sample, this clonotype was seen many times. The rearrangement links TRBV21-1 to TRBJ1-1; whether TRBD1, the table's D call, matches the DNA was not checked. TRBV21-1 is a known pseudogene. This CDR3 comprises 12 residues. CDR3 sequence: CASSTHRDQAFF. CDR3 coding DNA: TGTGCCAGCAGCACCCACAGGGACCAGGCTTTCTTT.

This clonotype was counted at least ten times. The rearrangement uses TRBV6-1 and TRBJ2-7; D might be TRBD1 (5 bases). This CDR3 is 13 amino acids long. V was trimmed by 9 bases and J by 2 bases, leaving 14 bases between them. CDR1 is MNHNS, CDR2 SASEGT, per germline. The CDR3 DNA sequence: TGTGCCAGTACCTCAGGGCAAGCCTACGAGCAGTACTTC. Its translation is CASTSGQAYEQYF.

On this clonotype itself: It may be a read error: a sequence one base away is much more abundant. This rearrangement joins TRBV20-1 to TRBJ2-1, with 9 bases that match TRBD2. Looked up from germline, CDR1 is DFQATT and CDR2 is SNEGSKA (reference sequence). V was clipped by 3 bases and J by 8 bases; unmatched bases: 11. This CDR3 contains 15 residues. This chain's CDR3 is CSASVVASGMYEQFF. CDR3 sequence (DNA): TGCAGTGCTAGCGTCGTGGCTAGCGGGATGTATGAGCAGTTCTTC.

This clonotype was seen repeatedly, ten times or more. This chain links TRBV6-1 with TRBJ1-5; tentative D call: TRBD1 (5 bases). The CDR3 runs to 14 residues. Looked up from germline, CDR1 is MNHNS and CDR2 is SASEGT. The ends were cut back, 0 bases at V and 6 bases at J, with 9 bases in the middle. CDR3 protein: CASSEATDPQPQHF. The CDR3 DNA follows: TGTGCCAGCAGTGAAGCGACAGATCCTCAGCCCCAGCATTTT.

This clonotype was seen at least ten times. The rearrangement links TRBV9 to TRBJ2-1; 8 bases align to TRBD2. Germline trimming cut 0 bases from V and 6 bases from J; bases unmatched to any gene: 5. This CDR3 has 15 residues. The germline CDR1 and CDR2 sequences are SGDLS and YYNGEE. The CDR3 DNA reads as TGTGCCAGCAGCGTAGATCTAGCGGGCCCCAATGAGCAGTTCTTC. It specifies CASSVDLAGPNEQFF.

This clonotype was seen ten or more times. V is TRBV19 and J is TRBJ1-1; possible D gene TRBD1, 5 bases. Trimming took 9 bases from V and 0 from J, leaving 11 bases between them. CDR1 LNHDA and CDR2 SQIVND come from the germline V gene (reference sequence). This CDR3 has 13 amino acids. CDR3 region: CASGTGMNTEAFF. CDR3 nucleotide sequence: TGTGCCAGCGGGACTGGAATGAACACTGAAGCTTTCTTT.

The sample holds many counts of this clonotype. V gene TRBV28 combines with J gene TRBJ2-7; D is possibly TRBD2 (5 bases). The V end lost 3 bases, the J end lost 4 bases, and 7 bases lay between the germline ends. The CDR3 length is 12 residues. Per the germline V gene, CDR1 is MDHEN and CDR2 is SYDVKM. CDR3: CASSFRGYEQYF. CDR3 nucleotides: TGTGCCAGCAGTTTCCGAGGGTACGAGCAGTACTTC. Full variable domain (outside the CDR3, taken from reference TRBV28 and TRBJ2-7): DVKVTQSSRYLVKRTGEKVFLECVQDMDHENMFWYRQDPGLGLRLIYFSYDVKMKEKGDIPEGYSVSREKKERFSLILESASTNQTSMYLCASSFRGYEQYFGPGTRLTVT.

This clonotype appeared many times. CDR3 DNA sequence: TGTGCCAGCAGTTTAGCGCTAGGGGGAGCGGGGGGGTTCTTC. Encoded protein: CASSLALGGAGGFF. The chain employs TRBV12-3 or TRBV12-4 and TRBJ2-1, with 9 bases fitting TRBD2. This CDR3 is 14 amino acids long. The junction had 9 bases not matched to a gene; V was cut back by 0 bases and J by 15 bases.

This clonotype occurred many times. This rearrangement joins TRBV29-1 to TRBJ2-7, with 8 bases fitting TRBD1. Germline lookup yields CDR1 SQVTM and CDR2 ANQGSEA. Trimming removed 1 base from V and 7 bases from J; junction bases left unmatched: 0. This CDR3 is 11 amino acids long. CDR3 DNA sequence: TGCAGCGTTGAAGGACAGGGGGAGCAGTACTTC. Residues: CSVEGQGEQYF.

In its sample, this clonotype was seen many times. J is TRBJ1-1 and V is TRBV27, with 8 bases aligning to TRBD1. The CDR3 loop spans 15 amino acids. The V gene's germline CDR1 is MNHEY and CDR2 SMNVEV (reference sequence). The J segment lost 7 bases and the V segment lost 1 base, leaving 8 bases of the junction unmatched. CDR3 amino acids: CASSLWAGGGGEAFF. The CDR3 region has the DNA TGTGCCAGCAGTTTATGGGCAGGGGGCGGGGGTGAAGCTTTCTTT.

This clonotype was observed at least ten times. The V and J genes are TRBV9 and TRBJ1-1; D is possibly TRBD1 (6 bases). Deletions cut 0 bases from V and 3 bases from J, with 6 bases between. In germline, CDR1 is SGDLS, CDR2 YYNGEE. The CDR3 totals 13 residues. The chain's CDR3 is CASSVEGDTEAFF. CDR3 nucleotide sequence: TGTGCCAGCAGCGTAGAGGGGGACACTGAAGCTTTCTTT.

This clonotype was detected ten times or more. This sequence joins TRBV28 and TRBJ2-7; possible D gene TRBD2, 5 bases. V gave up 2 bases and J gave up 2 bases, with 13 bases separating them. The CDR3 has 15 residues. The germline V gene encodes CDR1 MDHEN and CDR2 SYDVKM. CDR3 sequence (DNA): TGTGCCAGCAGTTTAGACTATTCTGGGGCCTACGAGCAGTACTTC. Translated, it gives CASSLDYSGAYEQYF.

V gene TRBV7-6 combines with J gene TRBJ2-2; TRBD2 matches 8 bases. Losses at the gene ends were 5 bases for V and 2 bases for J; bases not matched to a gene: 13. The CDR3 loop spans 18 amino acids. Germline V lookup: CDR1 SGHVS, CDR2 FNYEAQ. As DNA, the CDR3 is TGTGCCAGCAGCCCAAGGCCAAGCGGGGGCCTAAACACCGGGGAGCTGTTTTTT. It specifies CASSPRPSGGLNTGELFF.

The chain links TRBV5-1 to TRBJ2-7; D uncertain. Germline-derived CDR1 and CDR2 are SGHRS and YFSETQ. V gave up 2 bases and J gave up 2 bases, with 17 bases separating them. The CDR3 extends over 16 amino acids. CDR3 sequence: CASSFLGATQTYEQYF. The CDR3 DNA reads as TGCGCCAGCAGCTTCCTAGGTGCTACGCAGACCTACGAGCAGTACTTC.

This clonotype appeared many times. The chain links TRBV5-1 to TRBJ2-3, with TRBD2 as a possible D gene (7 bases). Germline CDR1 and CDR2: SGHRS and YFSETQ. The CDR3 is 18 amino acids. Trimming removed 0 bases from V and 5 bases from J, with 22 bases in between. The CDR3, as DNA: TGCGCCAGCAGCTTGGGACGGGGGGCTCTCCGACTTTTAGATACGCAGTATTTT. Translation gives CASSLGRGALRLLDTQYF.

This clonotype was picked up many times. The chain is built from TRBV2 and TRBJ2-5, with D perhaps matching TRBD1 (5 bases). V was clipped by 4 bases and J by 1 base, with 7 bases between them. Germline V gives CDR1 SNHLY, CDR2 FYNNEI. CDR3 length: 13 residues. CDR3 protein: CASSGGRQETQYF. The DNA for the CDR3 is TGTGCCAGCAGTGGGGGCCGCCAAGAGACCCAGTACTTC.

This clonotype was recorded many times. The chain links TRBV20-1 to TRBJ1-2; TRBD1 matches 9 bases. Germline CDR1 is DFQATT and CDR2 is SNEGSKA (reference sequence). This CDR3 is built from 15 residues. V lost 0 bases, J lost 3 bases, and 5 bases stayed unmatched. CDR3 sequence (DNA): TGCAGTGCTAGAGATATCAGGACAGGGGACTATGGCTACACCTTC. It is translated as CSARDIRTGDYGYTF.

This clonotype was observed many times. The CDR3 DNA follows: TGTGCCAGCTCCCCCAAGGCCTCGAGCCAGGATCAGGGCTATGGCTACACCTTC. This gives the protein CASSPKASSQDQGYGYTF. This chain uses TRBV18 with TRBJ1-2; D possibly corresponds to TRBD1 (5 bases). This CDR3 region has 18 residues. In germline, CDR1 is KGHSH, CDR2 LQKENI. Trimming took off 6 bases at V and 4 bases at J, with 27 bases between the two ends.

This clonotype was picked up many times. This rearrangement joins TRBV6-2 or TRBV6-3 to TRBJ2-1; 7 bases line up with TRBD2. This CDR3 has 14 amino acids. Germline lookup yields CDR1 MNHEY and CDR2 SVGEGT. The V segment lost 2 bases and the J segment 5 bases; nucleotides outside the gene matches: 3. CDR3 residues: CASSYPSGNNEQFF. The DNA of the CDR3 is TGTGCCAGCAGTTACCCTAGCGGAAACAATGAGCAGTTCTTC.